This passage covers 5 T cell receptor beta chains from one sample sequenced in a study of blood T cell repertoires in COVID-19. Using immunoSEQ multiplex PCR, the repertoire was profiled, and TCRdb retains in-frame clones only, with some absent. The sample shows about 30,000 clones, approximately 90% of them seen only once. Sequencing was performed on peripheral blood. The source of these receptors is a human donor in a cohort sampled during active COVID-19.

V gene TRBV28 combines with J gene TRBJ2-5, with 7 bases aligning to TRBD2. The length of the CDR3 is 14 residues. Unmatched junction bases numbered 9, after V lost 6 bases and J lost 5 bases. CDR1 MDHEN and CDR2 SYDVKM come from the germline V gene. CDR3: CASSPSGALETQYF. For the CDR3, the DNA is TGTGCCAGCAGCCCCAGCGGGGCCCTCGAGACCCAGTACTTC.

This rearrangement joins TRBV9 to TRBJ2-7; 8 positions agree with TRBD2. Losses at the gene ends were 0 bases for V and 5 bases for J; bases not matched to a gene: 7. The CDR3 has 15 residues. CDR1 is SGDLS, CDR2 YYNGEE, per germline. The CDR3 nucleotides read TGTGCCAGCAGCGTAGAATCCGGGGGGGTCAACGAGCAGTACTTC. It is translated as CASSVESGGVNEQYF.

The chain couples TRBV27 to TRBJ2-3; 8 positions agree with TRBD2. Germline V CDR1 and CDR2: MNHEY, SMNVEV (reference sequence). J lost 6 bases, V lost 6 bases, and 17 bases had no gene match. The CDR3 sequence is 17 residues long. The CDR3, as DNA: TGTGCCAGCAGCCCGACCGAGCTAGCGGGTACCACGGATACGCAGTATTTT. Translating it yields CASSPTELAGTTDTQYF.

As DNA, the CDR3 is TGTGCCAGCAGCTTAAGCCCCGGGGAGCTGTTTTTT. Encoded protein: CASSLSPGELFF. The chain recombines TRBV13 with TRBJ2-2; no firm D call. The CDR3 is 12 residues long. V was shortened by 2 bases and J by 6 bases, with 4 bases between the two germline ends. The germline CDR1 and CDR2 sequences are PRHDT and FYEKMQ (reference sequence).

V is TRBV6-6 and J is TRBJ2-6; possibly TRBD1 for D (5 bases). Trimming took off 5 bases at V and 4 bases at J, with 12 bases between the two ends. The CDR3 totals 15 residues. Germline-derived CDR1 and CDR2 are MNHNY and SVGAGI (reference sequence). CDR3 residues: CASSDPGSGANVLTF. The CDR3, as DNA: TGTGCCAGCAGTGATCCAGGGTCGGGGGCCAACGTCCTGACTTTC.